The clone carrying this T cell receptor beta chain was recorded a few times. Its antigen is still unknown. This entry belongs to a study of human T cells and chemical hapten exposure. Study-wide context: Weekly scalp doses of diphenylcyclopropenone were given to patients during the approximately 25-week study.

Using its own MiXCR run on the RACE reads, TCRdb lists one record per CDR3 protein. Seen here are 300,000 to 450,000 distinct CDR3 sequences, 4.8% observed once, and the top ten hold under 3%. V was clipped by 4 bases and J by 0 bases, with 15 bases between them. The CDR3 covers 16 residues. Germline CDR1 reads SGHNT; CDR2 reads YYREEE (reference sequence). Time point of the sample: patch test 1, 2 weeks after DPC sensitization. Treatment here: therapeutic diphenylcyclopropenone sensitization with weekly scalp DPC. Researchers sampled blood before each patch test went on. Whole-study findings and limits: Having alopecia, the donors may differ immunologically from healthy people. In comparison with controls, expanded TCRs gave rise to a significantly larger number of large CDR3 similarity clusters.

The chain is built from TRBV5-4 and TRBJ2-3; D not resolved. The sequence derives from a woman aged 45-60 years with alopecia areata. Some clones in this sample may be carry-over from other donors' samples. This specimen consisted of whole blood, obtained in connection with sensitization to the hapten diphenylcyclopropenone (DPC). CDR3 coding DNA: TGTGCCAGCAGCCCCGCGAGGCGTACTAGCACAGATACGCAGTATTTT. Encoded protein: CASSPARRTSTDTQYF.